This T cell receptor beta chain stems from a study of Graves' ophthalmopathy and Graves' hyperthyroidism. The junction had 11 bases not matched to a gene; V was cut back by 9 bases and J by 6 bases. The CDR3 loop spans 14 amino acids. Germline V lookup: CDR1 SNHLY, CDR2 FYNNEI. Amplified TCR beta CDR3 regions were obtained using RNA transcripts as template. The library came from an HTBI-primed first-round RT-PCR and a second-round multiplex PCR. TCRdb itself ran the multiplex PCR reads through MiXCR, one entry per CDR3 protein. The repertoire consists of 230,000 or so distinct CDR3 sequences, with approximately 42% occurring once and the leading ten covering 40% to 55%.

The sequenced material came from peripheral blood. This clonotype was obtained from an adult man with Graves' ophthalmopathy. The chain recombines TRBV2 with TRBJ1-1; TRBD1 agrees at 9 bases. This CDR3 reads CASGPGQGRSEAFF. In nucleotides, the CDR3 is TGTGCCAGTGGACCGGGACAGGGAAGGTCTGAAGCTTTCTTT. Variable domain in full (rest from reference TRBV2 and TRBJ1-1): EPEVTQTPSHQVTQMGQEVILRCVPISNHLYFYWYRQILGQKVEFLVSFYNNEISEKSEIFDDQFSVERPDGSNFTLKIRSTKLEDSAMYFCASGPGQGRSEAFFGQGTRLTVV.